The 6 T cell receptor beta chains presented below share a single source sample, sequenced in a study of blood T cell repertoires in COVID-19. Sequenced by immunoSEQ multiplex PCR; TCRdb stores in-frame clones only, minus some. The sample lists 21,000 or so clones, 70% to 90% occurring once. Sequenced sample: peripheral blood. The receptor source for this set is a human donor in a cohort sampled during active COVID-19. The donor label of this sample is uncertain.

There are a few counts of this clone. The V gene is TRBV10-3, the J gene TRBJ2-5; the match to TRBD2 covers 7 bases. The trim removed 0 bases at V and 1 base at J, leaving 11 bases unmatched. Per the germline V gene, CDR1 is ENHRY and CDR2 is SYGVKD. The CDR3 consists of 18 residues. CDR3: CAISESTRGGSPQETQYF. Written as DNA, the CDR3 is TGTGCCATCAGTGAGTCGACTCGGGGCGGGAGCCCCCAAGAGACCCAGTACTTC.

The chain uses TRBV5-1 and TRBJ2-5; TRBD1 might be the D (6 bases). CDR1 is SGHRS, CDR2 YFSETQ, per germline. V dropped 4 bases and J dropped 2 bases, with 15 bases sitting between them. The CDR3 runs 15 residues. DNA for the CDR3: TGCGCCAGCAGCCGGCGACAGGCCGAGCAAGAGACCCAGTACTTC. This gives the protein CASSRRQAEQETQYF.

The chain joins TRBV5-8 to TRBJ2-7; D perhaps matches TRBD2 (6 bases). The CDR3 totals 11 residues. The V and J ends lost 3 bases and 10 bases respectively, with 11 bases between them. Germline CDR1 is SGHTS and CDR2 is YDEGEE. This chain's CDR3 is CASSSPGGQYF. The CDR3 DNA reads as TGTGCCAGCAGCTCACCCGGGGGACAGTACTTC.

This sequence joins TRBV28 and TRBJ2-3, with 9 bases fitting TRBD1. The germline CDR1 and CDR2 sequences are MDHEN and SYDVKM. The CDR3 covers 14 residues. Trimming removed 5 bases from V and 6 bases from J; junction bases left unmatched: 6. This CDR3 is CASSLPQGADTQYF. CDR3 bases: TGTGCCAGCAGTCTCCCACAGGGGGCGGATACGCAGTATTTT.

The chain links TRBV9 to TRBJ1-2, with a possible D match to TRBD1 (5 bases). The germline V and J ends were trimmed by 4 bases and 8 bases, with 24 bases remaining between them. The CDR3 runs 16 residues. Germline values: CDR1 SGDLS, CDR2 YYNGEE. The DNA of the CDR3 is TGTGCCAGCAGCCGTCAGGGAGGTTCGACTCTAAGCGGCTACACCTTC. Amino acids: CASSRQGGSTLSGYTF. Variable domain in full (rest from reference TRBV9 and TRBJ1-2): DSGVTQTPKHLITATGQRVTLRCSPRSGDLSVYWYQQSLDQGLQFLIQYYNGEERAKGNILERFSAQQFPDLHSELNLSSLELGDSALYFCASSRQGGSTLSGYTFGSGTRLTVV.

J is TRBJ2-7 and V is TRBV11-2; 8 bases agree with TRBD2. Unmatched junction bases numbered 7, after V lost 3 bases and J lost 3 bases. The germline CDR1 and CDR2 sequences are SGHAT and FQNNGV. The CDR3 length is 15 residues. The CDR3 DNA is TGTGCCAGCAGCTTGCTGGCGGGGGGTCGCTACGAGCAGTACTTC. Amino acid sequence: CASSLLAGGRYEQYF.